Presented here are 9 T cell receptor beta chains from one specimen sequenced in a study of response to subunit inactivated influenza vaccine. TCRdb re-analysed the RT-PCR reads in MiXCR, keeping a single row per CDR3 protein. This sample has fewer than 600,000 distinct CDR3 sequences, with around 7.7% found just once. The specimen was PBMCs from blood, collected approximately 25 months after vaccination. The receptors stem from a man aged 45-69 years who received an inactivated influenza vaccine.

J is TRBJ1-6 and V is TRBV18; D is unresolved. Germline CDR1 reads KGHSH; CDR2 reads LQKENI. V lost 6 bases to trimming and J lost 11 bases, with 17 bases between them. CDR3 size: 14 residues. CDR3 bases: TGTGCCAGCTCTCGGACCGCCGTAGGTACACCCCTCCACTTT. Residues: CASSRTAVGTPLHF.

This clonotype was detected only a few times. The chain has TRBV7-8 and TRBJ2-1; a possible D gene is TRBD2 (6 bases). Deletions cut 5 bases from V and 13 bases from J, with 15 bases between. The germline V gene has CDR1 SGHVS and CDR2 FQNEAQ. The CDR3 has 12 amino acids. The CDR3 DNA reads TGTGCCAGCAGCCCCCTGTCGGGAGTCCAGTTCTTC. It translates to CASSPLSGVQFF.

This clonotype has only a few counts. The rearrangement uses TRBV6-5 and TRBJ1-5; 9 nucleotides align to TRBD1. Germline V gene sequence: CDR1 MNHEY, CDR2 SVGAGI. V was pared by 4 bases and J by 1 base, with 5 bases of the junction left unmatched. The CDR3 consists of 16 residues. CDR3 DNA sequence: TGTGCCAGCAGTTCGGGGACAGGGAGGAGCAATCAGCCCCAGCATTTT. This gives the protein CASSSGTGRSNQPQHF.

This clonotype was recorded a few times. This rearrangement joins TRBV5-6 to TRBJ2-6; D uncertain. Germline CDR1 and CDR2: SGHDT and YYEEEE. This CDR3 contains 14 residues. V was clipped by 7 bases and J by 1 base, with 9 bases between them. The CDR3 here is CASSNPSGANVLTF. In DNA form, the CDR3 reads TGTGCCAGCTCCAATCCTTCTGGGGCCAACGTCCTGACTTTC.

This clonotype showed up many times. This chain joins TRBV7-9 and TRBJ2-7, with D tentatively TRBD1 or TRBD2 (5 bases each). The germline V and J ends were trimmed by 5 bases and 6 bases, with 17 bases remaining between them. The CDR3 runs to 14 residues. Germline CDR1 reads SEHNR; CDR2 reads FQNEAQ (reference sequence). The CDR3 loop is CASSEPGTASEQYF. DNA of the CDR3: TGTGCCAGCAGCGAACCCGGGACGGCCAGCGAGCAGTACTTC.

This clonotype was counted many times. This sequence joins TRBV20-1 and TRBJ2-7, with D possibly being TRBD1 or TRBD2 (5 bases each). V dropped 6 bases and J dropped 5 bases, with 14 bases sitting between them. This CDR3 has 12 amino acids. The germline gives CDR1 DFQATT, CDR2 SNEGSKA (reference sequence). The chain's CDR3 is CSAPRGDHEQYF. The DNA of the CDR3 is TGCAGTGCCCCGAGAGGGGACCACGAGCAGTACTTC.

This clonotype was seen many times. The chain joins TRBV14 to TRBJ2-2; D remains unclear. Germline V gene sequence: CDR1 SGHDN, CDR2 FVKESK. The CDR3 spans 12 residues. V was cut by 2 bases and J by 7 bases, with 5 bases left in between. CDR3 nucleotide sequence: TGTGCCAGCAGCCAATTTTACGGGGAGCTGTTTTTT. Encoded protein: CASSQFYGELFF.

The gene calls are TRBV2 and TRBJ2-5; D call uncertain. V lost 3 bases and J lost 4, with 3 bases in between. Germline V gene data show CDR1 as SNHLY and CDR2 as FYNNEI. The length of the CDR3 is 11 residues. The chain's CDR3 is CASSEPETQYF. The CDR3 nucleotides read TGTGCCAGCAGTGAGCCAGAGACCCAGTACTTC.

This clonotype turned up a few times. This chain uses TRBV7-2 with TRBJ2-3, with 9 bases lining up with TRBD2. The J segment lost 4 bases and the V segment lost 3 bases, leaving 11 bases of the junction unmatched. Per germline, CDR1 SGHTA and CDR2 FQGNSA. CDR3 length: 17 amino acids. As DNA, the CDR3 is TGTGCCAGCAGCTTTCCAAGCGGGGGGAGTTCCTCAGATACGCAGTATTTT. Protein product: CASSFPSGGSSSDTQYF.